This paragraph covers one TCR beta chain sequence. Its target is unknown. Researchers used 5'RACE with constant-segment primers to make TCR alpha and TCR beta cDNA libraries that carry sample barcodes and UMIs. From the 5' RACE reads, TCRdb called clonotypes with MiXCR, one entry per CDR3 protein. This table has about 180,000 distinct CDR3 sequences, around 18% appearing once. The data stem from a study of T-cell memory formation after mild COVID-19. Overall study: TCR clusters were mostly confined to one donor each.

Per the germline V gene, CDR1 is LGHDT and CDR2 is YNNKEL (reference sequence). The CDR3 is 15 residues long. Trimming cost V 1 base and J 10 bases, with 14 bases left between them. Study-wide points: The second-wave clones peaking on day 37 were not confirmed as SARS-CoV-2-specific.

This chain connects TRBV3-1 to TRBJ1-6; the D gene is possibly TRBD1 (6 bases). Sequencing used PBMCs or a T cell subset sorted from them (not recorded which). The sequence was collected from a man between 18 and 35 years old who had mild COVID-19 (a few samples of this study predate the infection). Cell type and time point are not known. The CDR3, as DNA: TGTGCCAGCAGCCAAGTGGCGGGGGCGCACTCACCCCTCCACTTT. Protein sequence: CASSQVAGAHSPLHF.